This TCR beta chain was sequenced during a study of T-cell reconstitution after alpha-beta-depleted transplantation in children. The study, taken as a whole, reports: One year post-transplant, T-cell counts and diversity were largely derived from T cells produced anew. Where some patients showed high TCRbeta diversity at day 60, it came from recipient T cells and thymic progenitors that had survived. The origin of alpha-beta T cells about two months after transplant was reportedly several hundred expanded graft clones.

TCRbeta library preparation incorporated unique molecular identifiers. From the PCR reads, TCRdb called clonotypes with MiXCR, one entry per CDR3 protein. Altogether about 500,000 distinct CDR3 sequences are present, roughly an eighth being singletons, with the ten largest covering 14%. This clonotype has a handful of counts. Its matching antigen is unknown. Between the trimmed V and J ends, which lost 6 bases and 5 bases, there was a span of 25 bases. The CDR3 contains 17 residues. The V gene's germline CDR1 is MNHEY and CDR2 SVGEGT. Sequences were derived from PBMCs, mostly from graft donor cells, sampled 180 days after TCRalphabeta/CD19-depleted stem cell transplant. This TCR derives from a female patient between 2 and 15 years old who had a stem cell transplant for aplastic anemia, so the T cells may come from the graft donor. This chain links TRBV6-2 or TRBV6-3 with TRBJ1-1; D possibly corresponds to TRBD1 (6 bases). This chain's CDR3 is CASSPGGGAGKGTEAFF. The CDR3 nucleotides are TGTGCCAGCAGCCCGGGGGGGGGCGCCGGAAAGGGTACTGAAGCTTTCTTT.